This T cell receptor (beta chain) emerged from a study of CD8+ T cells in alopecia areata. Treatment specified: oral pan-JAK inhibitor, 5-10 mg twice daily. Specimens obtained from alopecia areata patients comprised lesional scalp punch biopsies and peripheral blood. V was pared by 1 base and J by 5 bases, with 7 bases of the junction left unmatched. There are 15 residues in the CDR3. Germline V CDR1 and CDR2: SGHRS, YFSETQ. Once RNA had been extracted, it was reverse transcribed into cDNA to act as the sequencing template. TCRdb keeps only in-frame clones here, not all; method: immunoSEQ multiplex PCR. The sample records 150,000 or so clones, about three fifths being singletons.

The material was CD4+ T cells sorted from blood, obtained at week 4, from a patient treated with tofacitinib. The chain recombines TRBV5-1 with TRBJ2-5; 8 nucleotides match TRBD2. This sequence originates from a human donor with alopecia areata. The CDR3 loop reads CASSLTGGPQETQYF. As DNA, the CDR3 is TGCGCCAGCAGCTTGACGGGGGGGCCGCAGGAGACCCAGTACTTC. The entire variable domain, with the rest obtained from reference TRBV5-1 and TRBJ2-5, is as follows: KAGVTQTPRYLIKTRGQQVTLSCSPISGHRSVSWYQQTPGQGLQFLFEYFSETQRNKGNFPGRFSGRQFSNSRSEMNVSTLELGDSALYLCASSLTGGPQETQYFGPGTRLLVL.